This T cell receptor (beta chain) was found in a study of shared clonotypes between healthy human individuals. Overall study findings and caveats: The naive CD4 repertoires of a few donors were compared, and around 5.1% of clonotypes were shared. The study found lower generation probabilities in non-shared clonotypes than in those shared by all four donors.

As for this clone: The antigen is undetermined.

The CDR3 contains 17 residues. V lost 5 bases and J 0 bases, leaving 17 bases between the germline ends. CDR1 and CDR2 (germline): MRHNA, SNTAGT. Authors' processing steps: ImmunoSEQ supplied junction-only sequences lacking quality scores, so filtering was different. Libraries were prepared by immunoSEQ multiplex PCR; TCRdb keeps only in-frame clonotypes and omits some of them. The V and J calls and clone size come from that table; D and trimming were worked out from the DNA. The table shows about 980,000 clones, with over 75% occurring only once. Negatively enriched CD4+ T cells were divided by CD45RA into naive and memory.

The receptor's source is a man aged 18 to 29 in good health. The rearrangement joins TRBV6-4 to TRBJ2-1; TRBD1 or TRBD2 may be the D gene (5 bases each). Sequencing was carried out using memory CD4+ T cells sorted from blood. Subset noted: CD45RA-negative fraction. This CDR3 reads CASSTSGTASSYNEQFF. CDR3 coding DNA: TGTGCCAGCAGTACCTCCGGGACGGCAAGCTCCTACAATGAGCAGTTCTTC.